The 12 T cell receptor beta chains listed next were all sequenced from one sample in a study of cytomegalovirus exposure and HLA in healthy donors. Clones were read by immunoSEQ multiplex PCR, and TCRdb kept only the in-frame ones, dropping some. In the table there are approximately 110,000 clones, around 94% of which are singletons. The specimen sequenced was PBMCs. The receptor set was obtained from a young woman in good health and CMV-seronegative.

This clone was seen a few times. The chain has TRBV30 and TRBJ2-3; TRBD1 matches at 11 bases. The CDR3 totals 16 residues. V shed 3 bases, J shed 4 bases, and the junction held 9 bases outside the gene matches. Germline CDR1 is GTSNPN and CDR2 is SVGIG (reference sequence). The CDR3 loop is CAWSQIPGQGADTQYF. In DNA, the CDR3 is TGTGCCTGGAGCCAGATCCCGGGACAGGGGGCAGATACGCAGTATTTT.

The chain couples TRBV27 to TRBJ2-7, with 7 bases that match TRBD1. Germline loops: CDR1 MNHEY, CDR2 SMNVEV (reference sequence). Germline trimming cut 5 bases from V and 7 bases from J; bases unmatched to any gene: 8. CDR3 length equals 13 residues. CDR3 loop: CASSPWDSPEQYF. CDR3 bases: TGTGCCAGCAGTCCGTGGGACAGCCCAGAGCAGTACTTC.

The chain uses TRBV2 and TRBJ2-2; D not resolved. Trimming removed 1 base from V and 9 bases from J, with 9 bases in between. Per germline, CDR1 SNHLY and CDR2 FYNNEI. The length of the CDR3 is 13 residues. Here the CDR3 DNA reads TGTGCCAGCAGTGAAGAGGCAGGCCGGGAGCTGTTTTTT. Amino acids: CASSEEAGRELFF.

The CDR3 DNA is TGTGCCAGCAGCAAGCTTTCCAATGAGCAGTTCTTC. This gives the protein CASSKLSNEQFF. The chain is built from TRBV7-2 and TRBJ2-1; D remains unclear. V was clipped by 5 bases and J by 6 bases, with 8 bases between them. The germline CDR1 and CDR2 sequences are SGHTA and FQGNSA. The CDR3 covers 12 residues.

The chain uses TRBV10-1 and TRBJ1-1, with D uncertain. Germline-derived CDR1 and CDR2 are WNHNN and SYGVQD (reference sequence). This CDR3 spans 18 amino acids. The germline V and J ends were trimmed by 7 bases and 0 bases, with 24 bases remaining between them. The DNA of the CDR3 is TGCGCCAGCATGATTTTTCCCGTTAGGGAGGTCATGAACACTGAAGCTTTCTTT. Amino acids: CASMIFPVREVMNTEAFF.

The V and J genes are TRBV5-1 and TRBJ1-4; weak D call: TRBD1 (6 bases). CDR1 is SGHRS and CDR2 is YFSETQ in the germline V gene. V gave up 1 base and J gave up 7 bases, with 11 bases separating them. This CDR3 spans 14 amino acids. CDR3 nucleotide sequence: TGCGCCAGCAGCTTGCGGGGGGCAGGTGAAAAACTGTTTTTT. Its translation: CASSLRGAGEKLFF.

V and J are TRBV29-1 and TRBJ1-2; the match to TRBD1 covers 7 bases. This CDR3 is 12 amino acids long. Germline V lookup: CDR1 SQVTM, CDR2 ANQGSEA. V was pared by 6 bases and J by 2 bases, with 3 bases of the junction left unmatched. The CDR3, as DNA: TGCAGCGTCGACAGGGAGAACTATGGCTACACCTTC. Amino acid sequence: CSVDRENYGYTF.

In nucleotides, the CDR3 is TGCGCCAGCAGCCCGGCCAGGGGGCAGGAAGATACGCAGTATTTT. This sequence encodes CASSPARGQEDTQYF. The chain couples TRBV5-1 to TRBJ2-3; TRBD1 matches 8 bases. CDR3 size: 15 residues. CDR1 and CDR2 from the germline V gene are SGHRS and YFSETQ. J lost 5 bases, V lost 4 bases, and 9 bases had no gene match.

V gene TRBV7-9 combines with J gene TRBJ2-7, with 7 bases fitting TRBD2. V shed 5 bases, J shed 6 bases, and the junction held 13 bases outside the gene matches. Germline V lookup: CDR1 SEHNR, CDR2 FQNEAQ (reference sequence). This CDR3 has 15 amino acids. CDR3 protein: CASSGVGEGPGEQYF. In DNA, the CDR3 is TGTGCCAGCAGCGGGGTTGGGGAGGGCCCCGGCGAGCAGTACTTC.

CDR3 coding DNA: TGTGCCAGCAGTTTACCCGGCCGGGACTACGAGCAGTACTTC. Its protein is CASSLPGRDYEQYF. V gene TRBV28 combines with J gene TRBJ2-7; tentatively, D is TRBD2 (5 bases). The CDR3 spans 14 residues. Trimming removed 2 bases from V and 3 bases from J, with 11 bases in between. CDR1 MDHEN and CDR2 SYDVKM come from the germline V gene.

The gene calls are TRBV4-1 and TRBJ1-5; a weak D match, TRBD1 (6 bases). Germline CDR1 reads MGHRA; CDR2 reads YSYEKL. CDR3 length: 14 residues. Trimming shortened V by 3 bases and J by 4 bases, and 10 bases separated the two germline ends. The DNA for the CDR3 is TGCGCCAGCAGCCATTTCAGGGGAAATCAGCCCCAGCATTTT. Its protein product is CASSHFRGNQPQHF.

The chain combines TRBV5-4 with TRBJ2-1, with 8 bases lining up with TRBD2. The germline V gene has CDR1 SGHNT and CDR2 YYREEE (reference sequence). This CDR3 region has 14 residues. Germline trimming cut 3 bases from V and 6 bases from J; bases unmatched to any gene: 5. This CDR3 is CASSSGLDFNEQFF. Written as DNA, the CDR3 is TGTGCCAGCAGCTCGGGACTAGATTTCAATGAGCAGTTCTTC.